A selection of T cell receptor beta chains follows, all from one sample in a study of neoadjuvant anti-PD-1 for oral cavity cancer. This table comes from immunoSEQ multiplex PCR, and its TCRdb copy is limited to in-frame clones, with some not included. The sample lists about 9,500 clones; around 68% were seen once. The material sequenced was PBMCs, taken after nivolumab (anti-PD-1) treatment. All receptors come from a person between 35 and 79 years old with oral cavity squamous cell carcinoma. Each CDR3 is given with its conserved first and last residue. The order of the fields is D gene, J gene, clone size, V gene, CDR3 length, CDR3 protein, CDR3 DNA. The D gene is left open where the match is weak. Some rows mark clone size as missing; the rest say once, few, many or name a class of expanded clone.

TRBD2	TRBJ2-3	NA	TRBV15	18	CATSSRVLAGSPTDTQYF	TGTGCCACCAGCAGTAGGGTTCTAGCGGGATCCCCCACAGATACGCAGTATTTT
NA	TRBJ1-1	few	TRBV7-2	13	CASSTTRNTEAFF	TGTGCCAGCAGCACAACACGGAACACTGAAGCTTTCTTT
NA	TRBJ1-2	NA	TRBV19	12	CASSGLQGGYTF	TGTGCCAGTAGTGGACTACAAGGTGGCTACACCTTC
TRBD2	TRBJ2-1	few	TRBV7-2	16	CASSLSGARSYNEQFF	TGTGCCAGCAGCTTAAGCGGGGCCCGCTCCTACAATGAGCAGTTCTTC
NA	TRBJ2-1	NA	TRBV5-1	13	CASSLGKAGEQFF	TGCGCCAGCAGCCTCGGCAAGGCAGGAGAGCAGTTCTTC
NA	TRBJ2-7	NA	TRBV10-3	16	CAISELGGGRPYEQYF	TGTGCCATCAGTGAGTTGGGGGGGGGCCGCCCCTACGAGCAGTACTTC
TRBD2	TRBJ2-7	NA	TRBV9	15	CASSVGLAGAGEQYF	TGTGCCAGCAGCGTGGGACTAGCGGGGGCAGGGGAGCAGTACTTC
NA	TRBJ2-7	once	TRBV6-1	15	CASRTGIGVSYEQYF	TGTGCCAGCAGGACGGGGATCGGGGTCTCCTACGAGCAGTACTTC
NA	TRBJ2-5	once	TRBV29-1	11	CSVTGEETQYF	TGCAGCGTGACGGGGGAGGAGACCCAGTACTTC
TRBD1	TRBJ2-2	NA	TRBV19	15	CASSLTGSWGGELFF	TGTGCCAGTAGTTTGACAGGGTCATGGGGCGGGGAGCTGTTTTTT
NA	TRBJ1-1	NA	TRBV7-9	14	CASSKMGQYGVAFF	TGTGCCAGCAGTAAAATGGGGCAGTACGGGGTGGCTTTCTTT